Presented here are 23 T cell receptor beta chains from one specimen sequenced in a study of T cells after yellow fever vaccination. Each CDR3 protein gets one entry after TCRdb re-called the 5' RACE reads with MiXCR. The sample carries some 340,000 distinct CDR3 sequences, about 10% recorded once. Sequences were derived from CD4+ T cells sorted from PBMCs, sampled 45 days after the yellow fever booster vaccination. The receptors shown here come from a man younger than 30 who received the YFV17D yellow fever vaccine.

V is TRBV7-2 and J is TRBJ2-6; D gene unclear. The germline gives CDR1 SGHTA, CDR2 FQGNSA. V lost 5 bases, J lost 0 bases, and 17 bases lay in between. CDR3 length: 18 residues. The CDR3 protein is CASSGKKSRLSGANVLTF. The CDR3 nucleotides read TGTGCCAGCAGCGGCAAGAAATCTAGGCTCTCTGGGGCCAACGTCCTGACTTTC.

J is TRBJ2-3 and V is TRBV10-3, with 14 bases matching TRBD2. V shed 4 bases and J 3 bases; nucleotides not matched to a gene: 0. CDR3 length: 15 residues. CDR1 and CDR2 (germline): ENHRY, SYGVKD. The CDR3 coding sequence is TGTGCCATCAGTGGGACTAGCGGGGGGACAGATACGCAGTATTTT. Its protein is CAISGTSGGTDTQYF.

This chain connects TRBV5-1 to TRBJ2-1; the match to TRBD2 covers 9 bases. This CDR3 comprises 15 residues. The germline V gene encodes CDR1 SGHRS and CDR2 YFSETQ. V was clipped by 0 bases and J by 7 bases; unmatched bases: 5. The CDR3 DNA sequence: TGCGCCAGCAGCTTGGTTGGCGGGGGGGCAAATGAGCAGTTCTTC. As protein: CASSLVGGGANEQFF.

This clonotype has more than one count but fewer than ten. J is TRBJ2-7 and V is TRBV10-3; tentatively, D is TRBD2 (5 bases). Germline V gene sequence: CDR1 ENHRY, CDR2 SYGVKD. The CDR3 has 12 amino acids. Trimming took off 6 bases at V and 4 bases at J, with 10 bases between the two ends. The DNA for the CDR3 is TGTGCCATCAGCGGGGTCCGATACGAGCAGTACTTC. Its protein product is CAISGVRYEQYF.

The rearrangement links TRBV6-5 to TRBJ1-1, with D possibly TRBD1 on 5 matching bases. The germline V and J ends were trimmed by 2 bases and 5 bases, with 12 bases remaining between them. Looked up from germline, CDR1 is MNHEY and CDR2 is SVGAGI. This CDR3 has 14 residues. The DNA of the CDR3 is TGTGCCAGCAGTTACGAGGGGATTTTAACTGAAGCTTTCTTT. Translating gives CASSYEGILTEAFF.

In this sample, this clonotype turned up a few times. This chain joins TRBV6-6 and TRBJ2-3; 11 bases agree with TRBD2. Germline lookup yields CDR1 MNHNY and CDR2 SVGAGI (reference sequence). This CDR3 has 16 residues. Trimming cost V 7 bases and J 2 bases; bases outside gene matches: 8. The CDR3 loop reads CASIHRLAGPTDTQYF. CDR3 DNA sequence: TGTGCCAGCATCCACCGACTAGCGGGGCCCACAGATACGCAGTATTTT.

The rearrangement links TRBV10-3 to TRBJ2-5; possible D gene TRBD1, 5 bases. V lost 3 bases and J lost 4, with 6 bases in between. Germline CDR1 is ENHRY and CDR2 is SYGVKD. This CDR3 contains 12 residues. The CDR3 DNA reads TGTGCCATCAGTGACAGGGCAGAGACCCAGTACTTC. Its translation: CAISDRAETQYF.

This clonotype was detected ten times or more. The genes are TRBV5-6 and TRBJ1-1; D is possibly TRBD1 (5 bases). V lost 0 bases and J lost 4, with 16 bases in between. The CDR3 has 16 residues. Germline V gives CDR1 SGHDT, CDR2 YYEEEE. The CDR3 nucleotides are TGTGCCAGCAGCTTGGGGCAGGGCGGGTTGCGCACTGAAGCTTTCTTT. Protein product: CASSLGQGGLRTEAFF.

The chain couples TRBV7-2 to TRBJ2-7; D is possibly TRBD1 (6 bases). The germline CDR1 and CDR2 sequences are SGHTA and FQGNSA. The length of the CDR3 is 15 residues. V lost 6 bases to trimming and J lost 1 base, with 16 bases between them. CDR3: CASRGRGTASYEQYF. CDR3 DNA sequence: TGTGCCAGCAGAGGCAGGGGAACGGCTTCCTACGAGCAGTACTTC.

This clonotype was seen only a few times. The V and J genes are TRBV4-2 and TRBJ1-2; 7 bases line up with TRBD1. The germline V gene has CDR1 LGHNA and CDR2 YNFKEQ. Trimming at V came to 0 bases and at J to 4 bases, leaving 2 bases not matched to a gene. This CDR3 is 14 amino acids long. CDR3 coding DNA: TGTGCCAGCAGCCAAGAGAACAGGGGCTATGGCTACACCTTC. It is translated as CASSQENRGYGYTF.

In DNA, the CDR3 is TGTGCCAGCAGCTTAGGACAGTCCCACACTGAAGCTTTCTTT. Protein: CASSLGQSHTEAFF. The gene calls are TRBV7-9 and TRBJ1-1, with D tentatively TRBD1 (5 bases). V was clipped by 1 base and J by 3 bases, with 9 bases between them. The CDR3 length is 14 residues. Germline CDR1 and CDR2: SEHNR and FQNEAQ (reference sequence).

This clonotype was seen only a few times. The chain links TRBV7-3 to TRBJ2-1; D assignment may be TRBD1 or TRBD2 (5 bases each). Germline CDR1 reads SGHTA; CDR2 reads FQGTGA. CDR3 length equals 16 residues. Trimming left V 6 bases short and J 0 bases short, with 15 bases between. For the CDR3, the DNA is TGTGCCAGCAGTCCCTACCCAGGGAGCTCCTACAATGAGCAGTTCTTC. Translating gives CASSPYPGSSYNEQFF. Supplemented by reference TRBV7-3 and TRBJ2-1, the full variable domain reads GAGVSQTPSNKVTEKGKYVELRCDPISGHTALYWYRQSLGQGPEFLIYFQGTGAADDSGLPNDRFFAVRPEGSVSTLKIQRTERGDSAVYLCASSPYPGSSYNEQFFGPGTRLTVL.

This clonotype was seen a handful of times. The chain uses TRBV3-1 and TRBJ2-7, with D perhaps being TRBD1 or TRBD2 (5 bases each). The CDR3 loop spans 14 amino acids. The V gene lost 4 bases and the J gene lost 3 bases, with 13 bases spanning the gap. Germline CDR1 LGHDT, CDR2 YNNKEL (reference sequence). CDR3 nucleotide sequence: TGTGCCAGCAGCCCTCAGGGAGTGGACTACGAGCAGTACTTC. Amino acids: CASSPQGVDYEQYF.

The chain joins TRBV20-1 to TRBJ2-3; 10 bases agree with TRBD2. CDR3 length: 15 residues. Per germline, CDR1 DFQATT and CDR2 SNEGSKA (reference sequence). The junction had 4 bases not matched to a gene; V was cut back by 4 bases and J by 0 bases. The CDR3 DNA follows: TGCAGTGCTACCTGGACTAGCGGTAGCACAGATACGCAGTATTTT. It translates to CSATWTSGSTDTQYF.

The sample holds a few counts of this clonotype. CDR3 amino acids: CSASGTGVAGYTF. The CDR3 nucleotides are TGCAGTGCATCCGGGACAGGGGTGGCGGGCTACACCTTC. The chain links TRBV20-1 to TRBJ1-2; 10 positions agree with TRBD1. Germline loops: CDR1 DFQATT, CDR2 SNEGSKA (reference sequence). V lost 6 bases to trimming and J lost 8 bases; unmatched junction nucleotides: 9. The CDR3 consists of 13 residues.

This clonotype was seen a few times. The chain couples TRBV2 to TRBJ2-5; maybe TRBD2 (6 bases). The CDR3 spans 12 residues. Germline V CDR1 and CDR2: SNHLY, FYNNEI. Trimming pared 9 bases from V and 2 bases from J, leaving 10 bases between. CDR3 DNA: TGTGCCAGTAGACTAGAACAAGAGACCCAGTACTTC. Translation: CASRLEQETQYF.

In nucleotides, the CDR3 is TGCGCCAGCAGCCAGGGGGCGGTGAACACTGAAGCTTTCTTT. This gives the protein CASSQGAVNTEAFF. The V and J genes are TRBV5-1 and TRBJ1-1; TRBD1 aligns across 8 bases. Per the germline V gene, CDR1 is SGHRS and CDR2 is YFSETQ. The CDR3 spans 14 residues. J lost 0 bases, V lost 4 bases, and 2 bases had no gene match.

This rearrangement joins TRBV5-6 to TRBJ2-5; D possibly corresponds to TRBD1 (5 bases). The germline V gene has CDR1 SGHDT and CDR2 YYEEEE. V was clipped by 4 bases and J by 2 bases, with 15 bases between them. The CDR3 runs 15 residues. CDR3 coding DNA: TGTGCCAGCAGCACCCACCCGCAGGGTCAAGAGACCCAGTACTTC. Its translation: CASSTHPQGQETQYF. Full variable domain (rest looked up from reference TRBV5-6 and TRBJ2-5): DAGVTQSPTHLIKTRGQQVTLRCSPKSGHDTVSWYQQALGQGPQFIFQYYEEEERQRGNFPDRFSGHQFPNYSSELNVNALLLGDSALYLCASSTHPQGQETQYFGPGTRLLVL.

The gene calls are TRBV6-2 or TRBV6-3 and TRBJ2-2; 14 bases are shared with TRBD2. V was pared by 6 bases and J by 3 bases, with 9 bases of the junction left unmatched. Germline lookup yields CDR1 MNHEY and CDR2 SVGEGT. This CDR3 is built from 18 residues. CDR3 nucleotides: TGTGCCAGCAGGGCCGGGACTAGCGGGGGCCACTACACCGGGGAGCTGTTTTTT. The encoded protein is CASRAGTSGGHYTGELFF.

The sample holds a few counts of this clonotype. The chain is built from TRBV7-9 and TRBJ2-1; TRBD1 might be the D (5 bases). Germline CDR1 and CDR2: SEHNR and FQNEAQ (reference sequence). CDR3 length equals 17 residues. Trimming shortened V by 5 bases and J by 5 bases, and 22 bases separated the two germline ends. The CDR3 DNA follows: TGTGCCAGCAGCCCCGGGCCCCGGACACAGAAAGACAATGAGCAGTTCTTC. This sequence encodes CASSPGPRTQKDNEQFF. Filled out from reference TRBV7-9 and TRBJ2-1, the complete variable domain reads DTGVSQNPRHKITKRGQNVTFRCDPISEHNRLYWYRQTLGQGPEFLTYFQNEAQLEKSRLLSDRFSAERPKGSFSTLEIQRTEQGDSAMYLCASSPGPRTQKDNEQFFGPGTRLTVL.

This clonotype appeared a few times. The chain combines TRBV4-1 with TRBJ1-4, with D uncertain. Germline V gene sequence: CDR1 MGHRA, CDR2 YSYEKL. The ends were cut back, 1 base at V and 6 bases at J, with 9 bases in the middle. This CDR3 has 14 amino acids. This chain's CDR3 is CASSQGRLDEKLFF. Here the CDR3 DNA reads TGCGCCAGCAGCCAAGGCAGGCTTGATGAAAAACTGTTTTTT.

This clonotype was counted only a few times. V and J are TRBV5-1 and TRBJ2-7, with 8 bases aligning to TRBD1. V lost 4 bases to trimming and J lost 2 bases; unmatched junction nucleotides: 5. Germline values: CDR1 SGHRS, CDR2 YFSETQ. The length of the CDR3 is 14 residues. The CDR3 coding sequence is TGCGCCAGCAGCATGACAGGGGCAACCTACGAGCAGTACTTC. This codes for CASSMTGATYEQYF.

This clonotype has a handful of counts. The chain uses TRBV20-1 and TRBJ2-2, with D maybe TRBD2 (7 bases). Germline V gene data show CDR1 as DFQATT and CDR2 as SNEGSKA (reference sequence). This CDR3 comprises 11 residues. The CDR3: CSLTGGRELFF. The DNA for the CDR3 is TGCAGCCTGACGGGGGGCCGGGAGCTGTTTTTT.